This T cell receptor (beta chain) was obtained from a study of T cell changes during pregnancy in multiple sclerosis. Germline CDR1 MNHEY, CDR2 SVGAGI. The CDR3 extends over 16 amino acids. Trimming shortened V by 2 bases and J by 10 bases, and 23 bases separated the two germline ends. Sequencing used immunoSEQ multiplex PCR; TCRdb keeps in-frame clones, though not all of them. The table has approximately 44,000 clones, approximately 91% seen once; the top ten hold roughly 0.53%. This TCR derives from a female donor with multiple sclerosis, enrolled in a pregnancy study. The gene calls are TRBV6-5 and TRBJ1-2; a weak D match, TRBD1 (5 bases). The source material was CD4+ T cells from peripheral blood mononuclear cells, sampled in the first trimester of pregnancy. For the CDR3, the DNA is TGTGCCAGCAGTTACGCGGGGACGTGGGGGGAAAAGGCCTACACCTTC. Translating gives CASSYAGTWGEKAYTF.